These 23 T cell receptor beta chains were all obtained from the same sample, sequenced in a study of tumor and adjacent non-tumor tissue in lung cancer. Three rounds of nested PCR, following a modified ARM-PCR protocol, produced the TCRbeta library. TCRdb reanalysed the multiplex PCR reads using MiXCR and keeps one entry per CDR3 protein. The sample gives some 99,000 distinct CDR3 sequences, 60% to 65% of which show up once; about 20% is in the top ten. No cell sorting was done before RNA was extracted from the tissue. This non-tumor lung sample came from over 3 cm beyond the tumor edge. Sequencing input: distant non-tumor lung tissue. The receptors were sampled from a man in his 60s with non-small cell lung cancer.

Turning to this clonotype: A much larger clone lies a single base off, so this may be a read error. The V call is TRBV20-1, the J call TRBJ1-1; TRBD1 matches 7 bases. The CDR3 consists of 15 residues. V lost 2 bases, J lost 8 bases, and 14 bases stayed unmatched. Germline values: CDR1 DFQATT, CDR2 SNEGSKA (reference sequence). DNA of the CDR3: TGCAGTGCTAGACAAGGGAAAAGGGGGCGCGGAGAAGCTTTCTTT. Its protein product is CSARQGKRGRGEAFF.

Turning to this clonotype: A much larger clone lies one base from this, so it may be a read error. Since the CDR3 does not end with the conserved phenylalanine or tryptophan, this likely comes from a read error. The chain employs TRBV4-2 and TRBJ1-6; D gene uncertain. Germline V gives CDR1 LGHNA, CDR2 YNFKEQ. Trimming shortened V by 1 base and J by 6 bases, and 7 bases separated the two germline ends. The CDR3 totals 14 residues. The CDR3 protein is CASSQGGSNSPLHV. DNA of the CDR3: TGTGCCAGCAGCCAAGGCGGCAGTAATTCACCCCTCCACGTT.

This clonotype has just one count. V usage is TRBV29-1 and J usage is TRBJ2-1, with D unresolved. Germline CDR1 and CDR2: SQVTM and ANQGSEA. The length of the CDR3 is 16 residues. The CDR3 region is CCTNEATQSGMGEQFF. The CDR3 DNA sequence: TGCTGCACTAACGAGGCCACACAGAGTGGCATGGGTGAGCAGTTCTTC.

A remark on this clonotype: A much larger clone lies one base from this, so it may be a read error. The V gene is TRBV12-3 or TRBV12-4, the J gene TRBJ2-7; D is perhaps TRBD1 (6 bases). CDR3 size: 13 residues. CDR3 nucleotide sequence: TGTGCCAGCAGTACGGACAGAACCTACAAGCAGTACTTC. Protein sequence: CASSTDRTYKQYF.

This clonotype was counted a few times. The gene calls are TRBV11-2 and TRBJ2-3, with D unclear. The CDR3 is made up of 14 amino acids. V shed 9 bases and J shed 8 bases, with 21 bases lying between them. Germline-derived CDR1 and CDR2 are SGHAT and FQNNGV. The CDR3 sequence: CARGHRTSTVTQYF. CDR3 nucleotides: TGTGCCAGAGGCCACCGGACCTCTACGGTTACGCAGTATTTT.

A remark on this clonotype: The junction departs from germline at one end; a sequencing error may be responsible. The CDR3 DNA sequence: TGTAGCGGGAGGACTAGCGTTAGGAATGAGCAGTTCTTC. Translating it yields CSGRTSVRNEQFF. The V call is TRBV29-1, the J call TRBJ2-1, with 10 nucleotides matching TRBD2. Germline V gene sequence: CDR1 SQVTM, CDR2 ANQGSEA. The CDR3 covers 13 residues.

On this clonotype: The junction and the germline gene differ at one end; a read error may be behind it. V gene TRBV5-1 combines with J gene TRBJ2-3; TRBD2 matches 8 bases. The CDR3 is made up of 15 amino acids. Germline V lookup: CDR1 SGHRS, CDR2 YFSETQ. In DNA, the CDR3 is TGCACCAGCACCTACGGGACTAGAAGTACAGATACGCAGTATTTT. Protein product: CTSTYGTRSTDTQYF. Variable domain in full (rest from reference TRBV5-1 and TRBJ2-3): KAGVTQTPRYLIKTRGQQVTLSCSPISGHRSVSWYQQTPGQGLQFLFEYFSETQRNKGNFPGRFSGRQFSNSRSEMNVSTLELGDSALYLCTSTYGTRSTDTQYFGPGTRLTVL.

This clonotype was observed a few times. It may be a read error: a sequence one base away is much more abundant. The genes are TRBV6-1 and TRBJ2-2; TRBD1 or TRBD2 may be the D gene (5 bases each). CDR1 and CDR2 from the germline V gene are MNHNS and SASEGT. The CDR3 is 15 residues long. V was pared by 4 bases and J by 0 bases, with 9 bases between. CDR3 coding DNA: TGTGCCAGCAGTGGAGAGGGGACGAACACCGGGGAGCTGTTTTTT. Its translation: CASSGEGTNTGELFF.

Worth noting for this clonotype: One junction end disagrees with the germline gene, perhaps due to a read error. The gene calls are TRBV5-4 and TRBJ2-7, with TRBD1 matching 8 bases. CDR3 length: 14 amino acids. Germline CDR1 reads SGHNT; CDR2 reads YYREEE (reference sequence). CDR3 protein: CVSSHSAGGYKQYF. For the CDR3, the DNA is TGTGTCAGCAGCCATTCGGCAGGGGGCTACAAGCAGTACTTC.

On this clonotype itself: An end of the junction differs from the germline gene, which may be a read error. J is TRBJ1-5 and V is TRBV6-5; the D gene is possibly TRBD1 (5 bases). CDR3 length equals 14 residues. Germline-derived CDR1 and CDR2 are MNHEY and SVGAGI. The CDR3 region is CASRGRGGNHPQHF. The CDR3 DNA reads as TGTGCCAGCAGGGGACGAGGAGGCAATCATCCCCAGCATTTT.

This clonotype has just a few counts. The chain combines TRBV6-6 with TRBJ2-1; TRBD1 is a possible D gene (5 bases). Trimming pared 4 bases from V and 5 bases from J, leaving 12 bases between. The CDR3 is 14 residues long. Per the germline V gene, CDR1 is MNHNY and CDR2 is SVGAGI (reference sequence). In DNA form, the CDR3 reads TGTGCCAGCAGTTCCTCAGGGAACGACAATGAGCAGTTCTTC. It is translated as CASSSSGNDNEQFF.

As to this clonotype: One end of the junction varies from germline; a read error may be responsible. The gene calls are TRBV11-3 and TRBJ1-1; D unclear. Germline CDR1 is SGHNT and CDR2 is YENEEA. The CDR3 is 13 amino acids. CDR3 DNA: TGCGCCTGCAGCAAGGCATTGAACACTGAAGCTTTCTTT. It codes for CACSKALNTEAFF.

Regarding this clonotype: A clone one base away is much larger, so this may be a read error. This chain uses TRBV6-5 with TRBJ1-2; no firm D call. Germline V gives CDR1 MNHEY, CDR2 SVGAGI. CDR3 size: 14 residues. The CDR3 coding sequence is TGTGCCTGCAGGAAAACTGAGGCTAGCTATGGCTACACCTTC. Protein sequence: CACRKTEASYGYTF.

This clonotype was recorded once. A single base separates this from a much larger clone, so it may be a read error. CDR3 residues: CASSSHGLAGTTGELFF. The CDR3 bases are TGTGCCAGCAGCTCCCACGGACTAGCGGGTACCACCGGGGAGCTGTTTTTT. The chain has TRBV5-4 and TRBJ2-2, with 11 bases that match TRBD2. Germline CDR1 and CDR2: SGHNT and YYREEE (reference sequence). J gave up 4 bases and V 3 bases, and 8 bases lay outside the gene matches. This CDR3 has 17 residues.

As concerns this clonotype: A junction end diverges from the germline sequence, so it may reflect a read error. J is TRBJ2-2 and V is TRBV11-2, with TRBD2 identical over 14 bases. The CDR3 totals 18 residues. Germline V lookup: CDR1 SGHAT, CDR2 FQNNGV. CDR3 amino acids: CASSSGLAGEANTRELFF. The DNA for the CDR3 is TGTGCCAGCAGCTCGGGACTAGCGGGAGAGGCGAACACCCGGGAGCTGTTTTTT.

Points on this clonotype: The junction and the germline gene differ at one end; a read error may be behind it. The gene calls are TRBV28 and TRBJ1-1; possibly TRBD1 for D (5 bases). This CDR3 has 13 residues. CDR1 and CDR2 from the germline V gene are MDHEN and SYDVKM. CDR3 region: CASRGRDGTEAIF. In DNA, the CDR3 is TGTGCCAGCAGAGGACGGGACGGCACTGAAGCTATCTTT.

This sequence joins TRBV28 and TRBJ1-2, with D possibly TRBD1 on 5 matching bases. The V gene's germline CDR1 is MDHEN and CDR2 SYDVKM. There are 14 residues in the CDR3. V lost 3 bases, J lost 0 bases, and 8 bases lay in between. The CDR3 loop is CASSFSTANYGYTF. CDR3 coding DNA: TGTGCCAGCAGTTTCTCGACAGCTAACTATGGCTACACCTTC.

This clonotype was counted many times. The V gene is TRBV6-2 or TRBV6-3, the J gene TRBJ2-7; 8 nucleotides line up with TRBD1. CDR3 length: 15 residues. V shed 7 bases, J shed 2 bases, and the junction held 10 bases outside the gene matches. Looked up from germline, CDR1 is MNHEY and CDR2 is SVGEGT. The CDR3 DNA follows: TGTGCCAGCACCCTGACAACAGGGGGGACCTACGAGCAGTACTTC. This sequence encodes CASTLTTGGTYEQYF.

With respect to this clonotype: One end of the junction is discordant with germline, which a read error may explain. This sequence joins TRBV6-1 and TRBJ1-2, with 8 positions matching TRBD1. The germline CDR1 and CDR2 sequences are MNHNS and SASEGT. The CDR3 consists of 15 residues. This CDR3 is CDSNSGQGDSYGYTF. The CDR3 coding sequence is TGTGACAGCAACAGCGGACAGGGTGACAGCTATGGCTACACCTTC.

In its sample, this clonotype was seen a few times. The chain couples TRBV7-9 to TRBJ2-7; D is unresolved. Trimming left V 6 bases short and J 0 bases short, with 12 bases between. The CDR3 sequence is 14 residues long. Germline loops: CDR1 SEHNR, CDR2 FQNEAQ (reference sequence). The CDR3 loop is CASRDTSSSYEQYF. DNA for the CDR3: TGTGCCAGCAGAGATACGTCCAGCTCCTACGAGCAGTACTTC.

This clonotype was seen a handful of times. The rearrangement joins TRBV5-1 to TRBJ2-1; 10 bases match TRBD1. Germline V gene lookup returns CDR1 SGHRS and CDR2 YFSETQ. The CDR3 loop spans 15 amino acids. V shed 1 base and J 9 bases; nucleotides not matched to a gene: 7. The DNA of the CDR3 is TGCGCCAGCAGCTTGCCGACAGGGGGCATAAGTGAGCAGTTCTTC. Amino acids: CASSLPTGGISEQFF.

Details on this clonotype: At one end, the junction sequence differs from germline, possibly due to a read error. The chain carries TRBV7-9 and TRBJ1-2; no clear D gene. This CDR3 has 15 amino acids. Germline V CDR1 and CDR2: SEHNR, FQNEAQ (reference sequence). The CDR3 DNA is TGTGCCAGCAACTTAGATGGACTGGGCCCCTATGGCTACACCTTC. Its translation is CASNLDGLGPYGYTF.

This clonotype was picked up one time. J is TRBJ1-6 and V is TRBV6-5; the D is unclear. Germline CDR1 and CDR2: MNHEY and SVGAGI. V was pared by 10 bases and J by 2 bases, with 12 bases between. The CDR3 totals 14 residues. As DNA, the CDR3 is TGTGCCATTCGAGGGAGAACCTATAATTCACCCCTCCACTTT. It is translated as CAIRGRTYNSPLHF.